This TCR beta chain derives from a study of monozygotic twins with inflammatory bowel disease. TCRdb reprocessed the 5' RACE reads and reports one entry per CDR3 protein, with no DNA. The sample holds some 170,000 distinct CDR3 sequences. This CDR3 has 16 residues. Germline assignment: CDR1 SGHNT and CDR2 YYREEE (reference sequence). This clonotype originated in a human donor with ulcerative colitis or Crohn's disease, or a healthy co-twin of an affected twin (not recorded which). The sequencing input was blood. The V call is TRBV5-4, the J call TRBJ2-2; no DNA is available, so the TRBD2 call from TCRdb remains unchecked. The CDR3: CASSLLRGGNTGELFF. The complete variable domain, with remaining parts taken from reference TRBV5-4 and TRBJ2-2, reads ETGVTQSPTHLIKTRGQQVTLRCSSQSGHNTVSWYQQALGQGPQFIFQYYREEENGRGNFPPRFSGLQFPNYSSELNVNALELDDSALYLCASSLLRGGNTGELFFGEGSRLTVL.